This is a list of T cell receptor beta chains from one sample in a study of control samples from healthy donors and cancer patients. Profiled with immunoSEQ multiplex PCR; TCRdb holds only in-frame clones, not every one. The sample shows more than 45,000 clones, less than 95% of them seen only once. The specimen was PBMCs. These receptors all stem from a man in his thirties or forties with colorectal cancer. Each CDR3 is given with its conserved first and last residue. A D gene is named only where the DNA matches it firmly. Clone size, where shown, is once, few, many, or a class for clones that have expanded.

TRBD1 | TRBJ1-2 | TRBV28 | NA | TGTGCCAGCAGCTCCAGGGACAGGGGGAAAACTGGCTACACCTTC | CASSSRDRGKTGYTF
NA | TRBJ2-2 | TRBV10-3 | NA | TGTGCCACGACCGGGACCCCCACCGGGGAGCTGTTTTTT | CATTGTPTGELFF
NA | TRBJ2-6 | TRBV5-1 | NA | TGCGCCAGCAGCTTAGTACCCTCTGGGGCCAACGTCCTGACTTTC | CASSLVPSGANVLTF
NA | TRBJ2-4 | TRBV2 | NA | TGTGCCAGCAGTTCCATAGCCAAAAACATTCAGTACTTC | CASSSIAKNIQYF
TRBD1 | TRBJ1-3 | TRBV5-5 | NA | TGTGCCAGCAGCTCCTTGGACAGGGATGGAAACACCATATATTTT | CASSSLDRDGNTIYF
NA | TRBJ2-7 | TRBV7-6 | few | TGTGCCAGCAGTCTTGGGACAGCCCCTAGCGACGAGCAGTACTTC | CASSLGTAPSDEQYF
NA | TRBJ2-7 | TRBV11-2 | NA | TGTGCCAGCAGCTTAGCGTCAGGGCGGCCCTACGAGCAGTACTTC | CASSLASGRPYEQYF
NA | TRBJ1-5 | TRBV27 | NA | TGTGCCAGCAGTTTATACAGGGATCAGCCCCAGCATTTT | CASSLYRDQPQHF
NA | TRBJ2-3 | TRBV9 | NA | TGTGCCAGCAGCGACTATAACACAGATACGCAGTATTTT | CASSDYNTDTQYF
NA | TRBJ1-2 | TRBV4-1 | NA | TGCGCCAGCAGCCAAGTCGAGGAGAACTATGGCTACACCTTC | CASSQVEENYGYTF
NA | TRBJ1-1 | TRBV3-1/TRBV3-2 | NA | TGTGCCAGCAGCCAAGATGGGCAGAGGGCCCTGGGCACTGAAGCTTTCTTT | CASSQDGQRALGTEAFF
TRBD2 | TRBJ2-1 | TRBV18 | NA | TGTGCCAGCTCCCCGGCACTAGCGGGGGGCCCCAATGAGCAGTTCTTC | CASSPALAGGPNEQFF
TRBD2 | TRBJ2-5 | TRBV5-1 | NA | TGCGCCAGCAGCTTGGGGGTCGGGGGGTACCAAGAGACCCAGTACTTC | CASSLGVGGYQETQYF
NA | TRBJ1-1 | TRBV5-8 | NA | TGTGCCAGCACCCGCGGGGGGAACACTGAAGCTTTCTTT | CASTRGGNTEAFF
TRBD1 | TRBJ1-5 | TRBV19 | once | TGTGCCGCCTCGGAGACAGGGGGCTTTGGTCAGCCCCAGCATTTT | CAASETGGFGQPQHF
TRBD2 | TRBJ2-7 | TRBV6-2/TRBV6-3 | once | TGTGCCAGCAGTTACCTCCGGGGGAGGGGTAACTACGAGCAGTACTTC | CASSYLRGRGNYEQYF
NA | TRBJ2-2 | TRBV7-7 | once | TGTGCTAGCAGCTACAGGGTTGGCGGGGAGCTGTTTTTT | CASSYRVGGELFF
NA | TRBJ1-5 | TRBV29-1 | NA | TGCAGCGTTTCTTTTCAGCAACCCCCGTATAGCAATCAGCCCCAGCATTTT | CSVSFQQPPYSNQPQHF
NA | TRBJ1-6 | TRBV6-2/TRBV6-3 | NA | TGTGCCAGCAGTTACCTCCCTTACGACGGGACAAGTGATTCACCCCTCCACTTT | CASSYLPYDGTSDSPLHF
NA | TRBJ1-4 | TRBV30 | NA | TGTGCCTGGAGTGACGGAGGGGGTACTAATGAAAAACTGTTTTTT | CAWSDGGGTNEKLFF
TRBD2 | TRBJ2-2 | TRBV2 | NA | TGTGCCAGCACAGCGGGGGCCCTCACCGGGGAGCTGTTTTTT | CASTAGALTGELFF
NA | TRBJ1-4 | TRBV5-1 | NA | TGCGCCAGCAGCCCCGGGACGTATAATGAAAAACTGTTTTTT | CASSPGTYNEKLFF
TRBD1 | TRBJ2-1 | TRBV6-6 | NA | TGTGCCAGCAGTTTAACCGGGACAGGGGGTTACAATGAGCAGTTCTTC | CASSLTGTGGYNEQFF
NA | TRBJ2-2 | TRBV30 | NA | TGTGCCGGGGTCCTGGGGGCCTTGAACACCGGGGAGCTGTTTTTT | CAGVLGALNTGELFF
NA | TRBJ1-5 | TRBV6-5 | NA | TGTGCCAGCAGCAATCGGGGAAGCAATCAGCCCCAGCATTTT | CASSNRGSNQPQHF
NA | TRBJ2-1 | TRBV7-2 | NA | TGTGCCAGCAGCCCCCAGCCTGCACCCCACAATGAGCAGTTCTTC | CASSPQPAPHNEQFF
NA | TRBJ1-2 | TRBV9 | NA | TGTGCCAGCAGCGACTTACCCCTAGGGGCGACGAACTATGGCTACACCTTC | CASSDLPLGATNYGYTF
NA | TRBJ1-2 | TRBV30 | NA | TGTGCCTGGAACCCCGCCCGAAACGACAGATCTAACTATGGCTACACCTTC | CAWNPARNDRSNYGYTF
NA | TRBJ2-3 | TRBV4-1 | NA | TGCGCCAGCAGCCCCGGGGGCGCAGGAGTTGCAGATACGCAGTATTTT | CASSPGGAGVADTQYF
TRBD1 | TRBJ1-1 | TRBV19 | NA | TGTGCCAGTAGCATAGACAGGGAATTTTTTCCAGCTTTCTTT | CASSIDREFFPAFF
TRBD1 | TRBJ2-1 | TRBV15 | NA | TGTGCCACCAGCTGGGGACAGGGGGTTTCCTACAATGAGCAGTTCTTC | CATSWGQGVSYNEQFF
NA | TRBJ2-5 | TRBV30 | NA | TGTGCCTGGAGTGTACTCAGGTACCAAGAGACCCAGTACTTC | CAWSVLRYQETQYF
NA | TRBJ2-3 | TRBV2 | NA | TGTGCCAGAGGGGTTAGAGGGCCTGATACGCAGTATTTT | CARGVRGPDTQYF
TRBD1 | TRBJ1-4 | TRBV6-7 | NA | TGTGCCAGCGACGGGACAGGGGATGCAACTAATGAAAAACTGTTTTTT | CASDGTGDATNEKLFF
NA | TRBJ2-1 | TRBV6-5 | NA | TGTGCCAGCAGGGGACGGGGAGGACCCCTCAATGAGCAGTTCTTC | CASRGRGGPLNEQFF
NA | TRBJ2-1 | TRBV11-2 | NA | TGTGCCAGCAGCTTAGTTGGCTTCGCGGGGGCCGTTTACAATGAGCAGTTCTTC | CASSLVGFAGAVYNEQFF
NA | TRBJ1-3 | TRBV15 | NA | TGTGCCACCAGCAGACAGGGCATTCCCCCTGGAAACACCATATATTTT | CATSRQGIPPGNTIYF
NA | TRBJ1-2 | TRBV9 | NA | TGTGCCAGCAGCGTAGTAGGGGACAACTATGGCTACACCTTC | CASSVVGDNYGYTF
TRBD1 | TRBJ1-4 | TRBV7-9 | NA | TGTGCCAGCAGCGTCGGCCGGGACAGGAATGAAAAACTGTTTTTT | CASSVGRDRNEKLFF
TRBD1 | TRBJ2-7 | TRBV7-9 | NA | TGTGCCAGCAGCTTACCCGGACAGGGTCCCTACGAGCAGTACTTC | CASSLPGQGPYEQYF
TRBD2 | TRBJ2-1 | TRBV5-1 | NA | TGCGCCAGCCAGGGAAATAGCGGGGACTTTAATGAGCAGTTCTTC | CASQGNSGDFNEQFF
NA | TRBJ1-5 | TRBV19 | NA | TGTGCCAGTAGCCTTTTCCAGCAGGCGGGTCAGCCCCAGCATTTT | CASSLFQQAGQPQHF
NA | TRBJ2-2 | TRBV30 | once | TGTGCCTGGAGTCCGCAGGGTGTTGGGGAGCTGTTTTTT | CAWSPQGVGELFF
NA | TRBJ1-1 | TRBV12-3/TRBV12-4 | NA | TGTGCCAGCAGTTTTGACCGACAGGTTGAAGCTTTCTTT | CASSFDRQVEAFF
TRBD2 | TRBJ2-1 | TRBV6-2/TRBV6-3 | NA | TGTGCCAGCAGTTACACGGGACTAGCGGGGGCCGGGAGCTCCTACAATGAGCAGTTCTTC | CASSYTGLAGAGSSYNEQFF
NA | TRBJ1-6 | TRBV6-5 | NA | TGTGCCAGCAGTTACTCGAAGGGGATAGATTCACCCCTCCACTTT | CASSYSKGIDSPLHF
TRBD2 | TRBJ2-2 | TRBV7-8 | NA | TGTGCCAGCAGCTTAATCGGGAGGCTAGCGGGGGGCCGCGACACCGGGGAGCTGTTTTTT | CASSLIGRLAGGRDTGELFF